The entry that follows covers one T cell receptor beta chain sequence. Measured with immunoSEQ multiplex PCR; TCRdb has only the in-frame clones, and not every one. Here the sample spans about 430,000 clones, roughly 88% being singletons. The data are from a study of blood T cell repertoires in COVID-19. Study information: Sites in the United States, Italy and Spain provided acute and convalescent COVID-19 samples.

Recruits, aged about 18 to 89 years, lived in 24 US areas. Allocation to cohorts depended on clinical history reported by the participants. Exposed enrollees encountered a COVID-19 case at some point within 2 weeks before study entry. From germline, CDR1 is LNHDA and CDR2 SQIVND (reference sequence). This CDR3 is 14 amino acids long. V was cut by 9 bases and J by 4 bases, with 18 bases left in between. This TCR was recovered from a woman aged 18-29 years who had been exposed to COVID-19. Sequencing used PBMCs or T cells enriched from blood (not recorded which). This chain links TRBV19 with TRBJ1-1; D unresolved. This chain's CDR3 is CASPPRGYGTEAFF. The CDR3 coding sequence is TGTGCCAGCCCCCCTAGAGGATATGGCACTGAAGCTTTCTTT.